This T cell receptor (beta chain) was observed in a study of T cells in women clearing cervical HPV infection. Germline V lookup: CDR1 MGHRA, CDR2 YSYEKL. The CDR3 runs to 15 residues. As to this clone: What it recognizes is unknown. The read stops 3 residues short of the end of the CDR3; the missing end is completed from the germline J gene.

Whole-study results and caveats: It is unknown whether associations predate infection; no effector/memory or HPV-specific sorting. Cases and controls were distinguished at AUC 0.83 by richness and V genes.

Cervical HPV DNA detected by MY09/MY11 PCR, typed by dot-blot. Clones were read by immunoSEQ multiplex PCR, and TCRdb kept only the in-frame ones, dropping some. Its table lists roughly 22,000 clones. The chain recombines TRBV4-1 with TRBJ1-2, with 8 bases aligning to TRBD1. The source of this sequence is a woman aged 18 to 75 with a cervical HPV16 infection that either progressed to CIN3+ or cleared (not recorded which). The sequenced material came from blood buffy coat. The CDR3 DNA, read in part, is TGCGCCAGCAGCCAAGTTCCCAGGACAGGGTCCGGC. Translated, it gives CASSQVPRTGSG. The entire CDR3 is CASSQVPRTGSGYTF.